This entry lists 25 T cell receptor beta chains sequenced from one sample in a study of shared clonotypes between healthy human individuals. In the naive CD8 group, cells lacked CD45RO and were positively selected for CCR7, so terminally differentiated effector memory CD45RA+ cells were left out. Some clones are missing from TCRdb's copy, which holds only in-frame ones; the method was immunoSEQ multiplex PCR. This table holds 1.5 million to 2.5 million clones, around 96% found once. The sample was naive CD8+ T cells sorted from blood. The receptors derive from a man aged 18 to 29 in good health.

The gene calls are TRBV6-6 and TRBJ2-7; 8 nucleotides align to TRBD2. V lost 2 bases, J lost 5 bases, and 2 bases stayed unmatched. The CDR3 contains 13 residues. CDR1 and CDR2 (germline): MNHNY, SVGAGI (reference sequence). The CDR3 here is CASSYPAGDEQYF. In DNA form, the CDR3 reads TGTGCCAGCAGTTACCCAGCGGGAGACGAGCAGTACTTC.

V usage is TRBV4-3 and J usage is TRBJ2-5; D call uncertain. Deletions cut 1 base from V and 1 base from J, with 22 bases between. The CDR3 extends over 19 amino acids. Germline loops: CDR1 LGHNA, CDR2 YSLEER. CDR3 residues: CASSQVWRYSETVQETQYF. CDR3 nucleotides: TGCGCCAGCAGCCAAGTATGGCGGTACTCGGAGACGGTCCAAGAGACCCAGTACTTC.

The chain uses TRBV7-3 and TRBJ2-1; 9 nucleotides agree with TRBD1. The CDR3 has 15 residues. In germline, CDR1 is SGHTA, CDR2 FQGTGA. V gave up 5 bases and J gave up 3 bases; unmatched junction bases: 5. The CDR3 sequence is CASSRGQGNYNEQFF. CDR3 sequence (DNA): TGTGCCAGCAGCCGAGGACAGGGGAACTACAATGAGCAGTTCTTC.

Worth noting for this clone: Other nucleotide sequences from this sample produce the same CDR3. The V gene is TRBV9, the J gene TRBJ2-7; D remains unclear. The germline V and J ends were trimmed by 0 bases and 3 bases, with 10 bases remaining between them. The germline V gene encodes CDR1 SGDLS and CDR2 YYNGEE. This CDR3 comprises 14 residues. CDR3 coding DNA: TGTGCCAGCAGCGTAGGTGGGGATAACTACGAGCAGTACTTC. Its protein is CASSVGGDNYEQYF. Full variable domain (missing parts from reference TRBV9 and TRBJ2-7): DSGVTQTPKHLITATGQRVTLRCSPRSGDLSVYWYQQSLDQGLQFLIQYYNGEERAKGNILERFSAQQFPDLHSELNLSSLELGDSALYFCASSVGGDNYEQYFGPGTRLTVT.

The CDR3 reads CASSLSDSTYGYTF. The CDR3 DNA sequence: TGTGCCAGCAGCTTATCGGACAGTACTTATGGCTACACCTTC. The rearrangement links TRBV7-9 to TRBJ1-2; TRBD1 might be the D (6 bases). Trimming removed 2 bases from V and 5 bases from J, with 12 bases in between. This CDR3 has 14 residues. Germline CDR1 and CDR2: SEHNR and FQNEAQ (reference sequence). Looking up the rest from reference TRBV7-9 and TRBJ1-2 gives the full variable domain: DTGVSQNPRHKITKRGQNVTFRCDPISEHNRLYWYRQTLGQGPEFLTYFQNEAQLEKSRLLSDRFSAERPKGSFSTLEIQRTEQGDSAMYLCASSLSDSTYGYTFGSGTRLTVV.

This chain uses TRBV7-8 with TRBJ1-4; 7 bases match TRBD1. With V trimmed by 7 bases and J by 0 bases, 14 bases remained unmatched. The CDR3 runs 18 residues. Germline V CDR1 and CDR2: SGHVS, FQNEAQ. CDR3 coding DNA: TGTGCCAGCACCCTAGGACAGGTCGCGTGGGCAACTAATGAAAAACTGTTTTTT. It encodes CASTLGQVAWATNEKLFF.

V gene TRBV7-6 combines with J gene TRBJ1-4; D is unclear. The CDR3 length is 14 residues. Germline lookup yields CDR1 SGHVS and CDR2 FNYEAQ. Trimming removed 5 bases at V and 10 bases at J, with 17 bases between. DNA of the CDR3: TGTGCCAGCAGCGGACTGACTGAGCCAGGAAAACTGTTTTTT. Its translation: CASSGLTEPGKLFF.

The chain couples TRBV25-1 to TRBJ2-7, with 9 positions matching TRBD1. Unmatched junction bases numbered 13, after V lost 6 bases and J lost 7 bases. The length of the CDR3 is 15 residues. Germline CDR1 and CDR2: MGHDK and SYGVNS. The CDR3 region is CASSPFETGGGEQYF. In nucleotides, the CDR3 is TGTGCCAGCAGCCCCTTTGAGACAGGGGGTGGAGAGCAGTACTTC.

This clone was seen a single time. The V and J genes are TRBV30 and TRBJ2-5, with D unresolved. V lost 0 bases and J lost 5, with 7 bases in between. Germline values: CDR1 GTSNPN, CDR2 SVGIG (reference sequence). There are 12 residues in the CDR3. In DNA form, the CDR3 reads TGTGCCTGGAGTGTTAACAGCGAGACCCAGTACTTC. Residues: CAWSVNSETQYF.

The chain joins TRBV29-1 to TRBJ2-2; 8 bases fit TRBD1. This CDR3 spans 15 amino acids. J was trimmed by 1 base and V by 4 bases; bases with no gene match: 5. Per germline, CDR1 SQVTM and CDR2 ANQGSEA. The CDR3 reads CSVVFRGLNTGELFF. For the CDR3, the DNA is TGCAGCGTTGTTTTCAGGGGGCTGAACACCGGGGAGCTGTTTTTT.

The gene calls are TRBV13 and TRBJ2-5; D ambiguous. The CDR3 is 15 amino acids. With 6 bases removed from V and 5 bases from J, the gap between germline ends came to 19 bases. Germline CDR1 and CDR2: PRHDT and FYEKMQ (reference sequence). The CDR3 DNA reads as TGTGCCAGCAGTGAAGGTTTGGGTCCGGTGGAGACCCAGTACTTC. It specifies CASSEGLGPVETQYF.

The chain combines TRBV5-4 with TRBJ2-7; 7 bases line up with TRBD1. The length of the CDR3 is 14 residues. CDR1 SGHNT and CDR2 YYREEE come from the germline V gene (reference sequence). V shed 1 base, J shed 5 bases, and the junction held 6 bases outside the gene matches. The DNA for the CDR3 is TGTGCCAGCAGCTTGTCCTGGACAGGCGACGAGCAGTACTTC. Its protein product is CASSLSWTGDEQYF.

V gene TRBV6-1 combines with J gene TRBJ2-5; possible D gene TRBD2, 7 bases. The CDR3 loop spans 15 amino acids. V dropped 3 bases and J dropped 4 bases, with 15 bases sitting between them. Germline CDR1 is MNHNS and CDR2 is SASEGT. The CDR3 loop is CASSDPGGPGETQYF. The CDR3 DNA reads as TGTGCCAGCAGTGACCCCGGGGGGCCAGGAGAGACCCAGTACTTC.

This clone was observed once. V gene TRBV6-1 combines with J gene TRBJ2-7; 8 nucleotides align to TRBD2. CDR3 length: 15 amino acids. Germline CDR1 MNHNS, CDR2 SASEGT. After removal of 4 bases from V and 2 bases from J, the junction contained 7 bases not matched to a gene. CDR3 nucleotide sequence: TGTGCCAGCAGTGGTCCGGGACTAGGTCCCTACGAGCAGTACTTC. Encoded protein: CASSGPGLGPYEQYF.

V and J are TRBV28 and TRBJ2-7, with 9 bases aligning to TRBD2. Germline V lookup: CDR1 MDHEN, CDR2 SYDVKM. The CDR3 is made up of 14 amino acids. The ends lost 7 bases at V and 4 bases at J; junction bases unmatched: 8. CDR3 residues: CASTEAGGTYEQYF. The CDR3 nucleotides are TGTGCCAGCACCGAAGCGGGGGGCACGTACGAGCAGTACTTC.

V is TRBV2 and J is TRBJ2-3; D is uncertain. V lost 3 bases to trimming and J lost 0 bases, with 4 bases between them. The CDR3 is 13 amino acids. In germline, CDR1 is SNHLY, CDR2 FYNNEI. CDR3 region: CASSDWSTDTQYF. CDR3 DNA sequence: TGTGCCAGCAGTGATTGGAGCACAGATACGCAGTATTTT.

V and J are TRBV7-9 and TRBJ2-2; 15 bases agree with TRBD2. The CDR3 length is 16 residues. CDR1 is SEHNR and CDR2 is FQNEAQ in the germline V gene (reference sequence). V shed 5 bases and J 6 bases; nucleotides not matched to a gene: 4. CDR3: CASSRTSGGAAGELFF. CDR3 nucleotides: TGTGCCAGCAGCCGGACTAGCGGGGGGGCCGCCGGGGAGCTGTTTTTT.

The V gene is TRBV15, the J gene TRBJ2-7, with 11 nucleotides matching TRBD2. Germline CDR1 and CDR2: LNHNV and YYDKDF (reference sequence). There are 16 residues in the CDR3. The V and J ends lost 1 base and 2 bases, in that order; junction bases with no gene match: 4. The CDR3 DNA follows: TGTGCCACCAGCAGAGGGACTAGCGGGTACACCTACGAGCAGTACTTC. Its protein product is CATSRGTSGYTYEQYF.

The V and J genes are TRBV6-6 and TRBJ2-7, with TRBD1 identical over 8 bases. The junction had 10 bases not matched to a gene; V was cut back by 2 bases and J by 7 bases. Germline V gene sequence: CDR1 MNHNY, CDR2 SVGAGI (reference sequence). The CDR3 is 15 amino acids. In DNA, the CDR3 is TGTGCCAGCAGTTACATGGGACAGGCGACTGTGGAGCAGTACTTC. It translates to CASSYMGQATVEQYF.

J is TRBJ2-7 and V is TRBV7-6; TRBD1 or TRBD2 may be the D gene (5 bases each). From germline, CDR1 is SGHVS and CDR2 FNYEAQ. The length of the CDR3 is 13 residues. V shed 6 bases and J shed 2 bases, with 11 bases lying between them. The CDR3, as DNA: TGTGCCAGCAGGGACGGGGCGGCCTACGAGCAGTACTTC. Its translation: CASRDGAAYEQYF.

This sequence joins TRBV7-9 and TRBJ2-2; 7 nucleotides match TRBD2. Germline assignment: CDR1 SEHNR and CDR2 FQNEAQ (reference sequence). The CDR3 length is 19 residues. The junction had 20 bases not matched to a gene; V was cut back by 4 bases and J by 6 bases. The CDR3 DNA is TGTGCCAGCAGCTCCCCCCTCGCTGCGGGGGAGGACCGGGCCGGGGAGCTGTTTTTT. Its translation: CASSSPLAAGEDRAGELFF.

Concerning this clone itself: This specimen includes other DNA sequences encoding the same CDR3. V usage is TRBV4-1 and J usage is TRBJ2-7; the match to TRBD2 covers 7 bases. Losses at the gene ends were 0 bases for V and 3 bases for J; bases not matched to a gene: 5. The CDR3 length is 15 residues. The V gene's germline CDR1 is MGHRA and CDR2 YSYEKL. Here the CDR3 DNA reads TGCGCCAGCAGCCAAGAGACTAGCCCATACTACGAGCAGTACTTC. Its translation is CASSQETSPYYEQYF.

A note on this clone: Other DNA sequences in the sample encode the same CDR3. CDR3 in amino acids: CASSLVGAYEQYF. DNA for the CDR3: TGTGCCAGCAGCTTAGTCGGGGCGTACGAGCAGTACTTC. This rearrangement joins TRBV13 to TRBJ2-7; D assignment may be TRBD1 or TRBD2 (5 bases each). The germline V and J ends were trimmed by 1 base and 4 bases, with 8 bases remaining between them. The germline gives CDR1 PRHDT, CDR2 FYEKMQ (reference sequence). This CDR3 has 13 amino acids.

The chain uses TRBV4-1 and TRBJ2-3; 8 bases match TRBD2. Trimming at V came to 3 bases and at J to 0 bases, leaving 5 bases not matched to a gene. Germline CDR1 reads MGHRA; CDR2 reads YSYEKL. The CDR3 is 16 amino acids. The CDR3: CASSHVLAASTDTQYF. The CDR3 DNA follows: TGCGCCAGCAGCCATGTACTAGCGGCTAGCACAGATACGCAGTATTTT.

The chain has TRBV4-3 and TRBJ2-3; TRBD2 aligns across 13 bases. This CDR3 contains 16 residues. The germline gives CDR1 LGHNA, CDR2 YSLEER. Trimming removed 5 bases from V and 5 bases from J; junction bases left unmatched: 7. The CDR3 DNA follows: TGCGCCAGCAGCAATAGACTAGCGGGAGGTCAAGATACGCAGTATTTT. Translating gives CASSNRLAGGQDTQYF.